This record covers a single T cell receptor (beta chain). What it recognizes is unknown. This entry is derived from a study of cytomegalovirus exposure and HLA in healthy donors. Study-level results: Excluded: some indistinguishable V segments such as TRBV6-2 and TRBV6-3.

Vbeta (60) and Jbeta (13) primers were used in the PCR. TCRdb keeps only in-frame clones here, not all; method: immunoSEQ multiplex PCR. Of more than 110,000 clones in the sample, 60% to 80% are singletons; the top ten hold approximately 4.9%. The CDR3 extends over 15 amino acids. The ends were cut back, 4 bases at V and 3 bases at J, with 15 bases in the middle. The germline V gene encodes CDR1 SGHDN and CDR2 FVKESK. The origin of this receptor is a woman aged 45-59 years in good health and CMV-seronegative. The chain carries TRBV14 and TRBJ1-1; maybe TRBD1 (5 bases). Sequencing was carried out using PBMCs. This CDR3 is CASSPIWGGHTEAFF. In nucleotides, the CDR3 is TGTGCCAGCAGCCCCATCTGGGGGGGTCACACTGAAGCTTTCTTT.